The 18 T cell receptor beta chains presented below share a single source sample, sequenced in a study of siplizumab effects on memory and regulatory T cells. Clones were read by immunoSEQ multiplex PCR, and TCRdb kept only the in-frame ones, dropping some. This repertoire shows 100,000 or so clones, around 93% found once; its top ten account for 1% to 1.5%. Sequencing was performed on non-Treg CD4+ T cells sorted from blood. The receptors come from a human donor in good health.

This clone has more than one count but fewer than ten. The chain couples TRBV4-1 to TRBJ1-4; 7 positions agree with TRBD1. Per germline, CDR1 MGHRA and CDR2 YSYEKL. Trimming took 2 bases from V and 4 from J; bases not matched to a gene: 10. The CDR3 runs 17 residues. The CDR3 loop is CASSQRSRDSLNEKLFF. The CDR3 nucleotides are TGCGCCAGCAGCCAAAGGTCGCGGGACAGTCTTAATGAAAAACTGTTTTTT.

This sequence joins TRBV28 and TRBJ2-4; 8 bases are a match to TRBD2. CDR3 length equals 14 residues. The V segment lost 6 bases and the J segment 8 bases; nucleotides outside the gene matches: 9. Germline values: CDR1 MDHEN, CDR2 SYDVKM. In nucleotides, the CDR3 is TGTGCCAGCAGCACCCTCGGGGGGGTGGACATTCAGTACTTC. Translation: CASSTLGGVDIQYF.

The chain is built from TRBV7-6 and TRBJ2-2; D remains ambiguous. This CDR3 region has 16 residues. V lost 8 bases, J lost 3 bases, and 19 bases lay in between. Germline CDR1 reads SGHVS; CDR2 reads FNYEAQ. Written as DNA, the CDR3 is TGTGCCAGCGTCTCTCACACTGACGGATACACCGGGGAGCTGTTTTTT. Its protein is CASVSHTDGYTGELFF.

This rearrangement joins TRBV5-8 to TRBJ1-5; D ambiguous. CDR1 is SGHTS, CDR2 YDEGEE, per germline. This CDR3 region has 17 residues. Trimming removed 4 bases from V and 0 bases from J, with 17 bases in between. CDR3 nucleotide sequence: TGTGCCAGCAGCCGTACGTCACAGTCTTATAGCAATCAGCCCCAGCATTTT. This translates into CASSRTSQSYSNQPQHF. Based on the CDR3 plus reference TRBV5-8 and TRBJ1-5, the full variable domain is EAGVTQSPTHLIKTRGQQATLRCSPISGHTSVYWYQQALGLGLQFLLWYDEGEERNRGNFPPRFSGRQFPNYSSELNVNALELEDSALYLCASSRTSQSYSNQPQHFGDGTRLSIL.

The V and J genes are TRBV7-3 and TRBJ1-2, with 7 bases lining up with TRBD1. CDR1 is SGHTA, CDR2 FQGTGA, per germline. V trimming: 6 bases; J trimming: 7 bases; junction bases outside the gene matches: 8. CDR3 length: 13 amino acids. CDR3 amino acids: CASREGALGGYTF. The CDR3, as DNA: TGTGCCAGCAGAGAGGGGGCTCTGGGTGGCTACACCTTC.

CDR3 sequence reads: CATSRVRGQGVYGYTF. CDR3 sequence (DNA): TGTGCCACCAGCAGAGTCAGGGGCCAGGGGGTCTATGGCTACACCTTC. V and J are TRBV15 and TRBJ1-2, with 7 bases that match TRBD1. V shed 1 base, J shed 4 bases, and the junction held 9 bases outside the gene matches. Germline CDR1 LNHNV, CDR2 YYDKDF (reference sequence). The CDR3 consists of 16 residues.

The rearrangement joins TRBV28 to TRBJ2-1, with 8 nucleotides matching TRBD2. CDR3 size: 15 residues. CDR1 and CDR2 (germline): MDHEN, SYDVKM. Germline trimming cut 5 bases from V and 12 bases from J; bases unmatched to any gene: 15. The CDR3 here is CASSSGAVAGSWQFF. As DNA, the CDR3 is TGTGCCAGCAGTAGTGGTGCGGTAGCGGGGAGTTGGCAGTTCTTC.

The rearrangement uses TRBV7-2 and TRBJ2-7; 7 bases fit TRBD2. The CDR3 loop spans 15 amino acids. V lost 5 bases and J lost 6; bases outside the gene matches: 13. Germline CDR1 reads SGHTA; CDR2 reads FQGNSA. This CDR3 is CASSPRGPTGGEQYF. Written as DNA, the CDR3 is TGTGCCAGCAGCCCCCGAGGCCCGACGGGGGGCGAGCAGTACTTC.

As DNA, the CDR3 is TGTGCCAGCAGCTTGGACAGGGCGTTAGCTGGAAACACCATATATTTT. This gives the protein CASSLDRALAGNTIYF. The chain joins TRBV7-2 to TRBJ1-3; TRBD1 agrees at 8 bases. Germline loops: CDR1 SGHTA, CDR2 FQGNSA. The ends lost 3 bases at V and 2 bases at J; junction bases unmatched: 6. CDR3 size: 16 residues.

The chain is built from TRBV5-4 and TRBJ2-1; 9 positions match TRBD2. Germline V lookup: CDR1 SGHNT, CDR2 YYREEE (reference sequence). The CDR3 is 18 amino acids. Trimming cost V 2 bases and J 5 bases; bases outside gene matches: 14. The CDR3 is CASSLGQGGAGGNNEQFF. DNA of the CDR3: TGTGCCAGCAGCTTAGGGCAGGGTGGAGCGGGAGGTAACAATGAGCAGTTCTTC.

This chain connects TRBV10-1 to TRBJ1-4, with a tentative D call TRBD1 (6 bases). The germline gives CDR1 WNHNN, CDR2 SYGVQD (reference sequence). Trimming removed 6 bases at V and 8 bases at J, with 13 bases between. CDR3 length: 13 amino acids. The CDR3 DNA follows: TGCGCCAGCAGATCGGACAGCCAGGAAAAACTGTTTTTT. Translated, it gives CASRSDSQEKLFF.

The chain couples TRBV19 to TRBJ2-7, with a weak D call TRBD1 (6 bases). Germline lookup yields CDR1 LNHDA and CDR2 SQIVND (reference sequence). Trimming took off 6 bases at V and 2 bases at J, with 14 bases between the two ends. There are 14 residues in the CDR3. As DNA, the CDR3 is TGTGCCAGTAGCGTAACAGGGTCTCCCTACGAGCAGTACTTC. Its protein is CASSVTGSPYEQYF.

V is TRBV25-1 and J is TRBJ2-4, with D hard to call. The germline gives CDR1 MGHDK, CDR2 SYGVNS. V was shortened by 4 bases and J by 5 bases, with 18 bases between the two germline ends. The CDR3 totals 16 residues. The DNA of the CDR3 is TGTGCCAGCAGTGTAGCTTCGGGTGGCCTGGAAAACATTCAGTACTTC. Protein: CASSVASGGLENIQYF.

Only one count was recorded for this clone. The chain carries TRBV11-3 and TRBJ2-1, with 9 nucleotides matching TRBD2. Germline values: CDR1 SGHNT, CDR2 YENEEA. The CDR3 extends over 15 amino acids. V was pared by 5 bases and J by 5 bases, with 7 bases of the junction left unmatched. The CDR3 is CASSPSSGNNNEQFF. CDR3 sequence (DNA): TGTGCCAGCAGCCCCTCTAGCGGGAATAACAATGAGCAGTTCTTC.

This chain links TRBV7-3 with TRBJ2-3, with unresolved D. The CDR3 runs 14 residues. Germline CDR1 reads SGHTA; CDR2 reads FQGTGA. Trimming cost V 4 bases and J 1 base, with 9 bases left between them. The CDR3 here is CASSYRTRTDTQYF. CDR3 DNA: TGTGCCAGCAGCTACCGGACCCGCACAGATACGCAGTATTTT.

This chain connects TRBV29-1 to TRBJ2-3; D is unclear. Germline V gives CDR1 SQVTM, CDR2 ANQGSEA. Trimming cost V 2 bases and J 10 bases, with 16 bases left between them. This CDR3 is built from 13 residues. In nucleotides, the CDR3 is TGCAGCGTTGAACGACCCGCTGTTTGGTCGCAGTATTTT. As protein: CSVERPAVWSQYF.

This CDR3 reads CALKKTSGGDTQYF. The CDR3 DNA reads as TGCGCCCTTAAAAAGACTAGCGGGGGAGATACGCAGTATTTT. The chain has TRBV10-1 and TRBJ2-3, with 12 bases fitting TRBD2. After removal of 11 bases from V and 5 bases from J, the junction contained 8 bases not matched to a gene. The CDR3 has 14 residues. The germline V gene encodes CDR1 WNHNN and CDR2 SYGVQD (reference sequence).

CDR3 coding DNA: TGCGCCAGCAGCTCCGGGACAGGGGTTATCGGGGAGCTGTTTTTT. It specifies CASSSGTGVIGELFF. J is TRBJ2-2 and V is TRBV5-1, with 10 positions matching TRBD1. Germline assignment: CDR1 SGHRS and CDR2 YFSETQ. The CDR3 has 15 residues. Trimming cost V 3 bases and J 7 bases; bases outside gene matches: 6.